These 8 T cell receptor beta chains were all obtained from the same sample, sequenced in a study of T-cell memory formation after mild COVID-19. TCRdb itself ran the 5' RACE reads through MiXCR, one entry per CDR3 protein. This sample has 100,000 to 130,000 distinct CDR3 sequences; around 17% occur once, and the top ten carry approximately 5%. Sequencing input: PBMCs or a T cell subset sorted from them (not recorded which). Receptors were obtained from a man in his late teens or twenties who had mild COVID-19 (a few samples of this study predate the infection). Cell type and time point are not known.

This clonotype showed up just a few times. V and J are TRBV7-6 and TRBJ2-7; perhaps TRBD2 as D (6 bases). The CDR3 loop spans 13 amino acids. Trimming shortened V by 2 bases and J by 6 bases, and 11 bases separated the two germline ends. The germline V gene has CDR1 SGHVS and CDR2 FNYEAQ. The CDR3 nucleotides are TGTGCCAGCAGCTTAAGGGCGCGGGGCGAGCAGTACGTC. It encodes CASSLRARGEQYV.

This clonotype was seen a few times. The CDR3 DNA follows: TGCAGTGCTAGAGACGGAAATAGCGGGGGAGAGACCCAGTACTTC. Translating gives CSARDGNSGGETQYF. The V call is TRBV20-1, the J call TRBJ2-5, with TRBD2 matching 9 bases. The CDR3 is made up of 15 amino acids. Trimming took 0 bases from V and 4 from J; bases not matched to a gene: 6. The V gene's germline CDR1 is DFQATT and CDR2 SNEGSKA (reference sequence).

This chain links TRBV6-2 or TRBV6-3 with TRBJ2-7; D not certain. The germline V gene has CDR1 MNHEY and CDR2 SVGEGT. The CDR3 has 12 amino acids. With 6 bases removed from V and 3 bases from J, the gap between germline ends came to 9 bases. CDR3 nucleotide sequence: TGTGCCAGCAGGGAAGGCGGCTACGAGCAGTACGTC. Protein sequence: CASREGGYEQYV.

The V call is TRBV7-2, the J call TRBJ1-1; D is unclear. This CDR3 has 15 residues. Germline V CDR1 and CDR2: SGHTA, FQGNSA. V lost 4 bases, J lost 4 bases, and 16 bases lay in between. CDR3 sequence reads: CASSWHGTPSTEAFF. CDR3 nucleotide sequence: TGTGCCAGCAGCTGGCATGGCACCCCGAGCACTGAAGCTTTCTTT.

This chain connects TRBV12-3 or TRBV12-4 to TRBJ2-7; 8 positions match TRBD1. The CDR3 spans 12 residues. With V trimmed by 6 bases and J by 6 bases, 4 bases remained unmatched. The CDR3 DNA reads as TGTGCCAGCAGCGACAGGGGAGGCGAGCAGTACTTC. Amino acid sequence: CASSDRGGEQYF.

V usage is TRBV12-3 or TRBV12-4 and J usage is TRBJ1-6; D remains ambiguous. The V end lost 5 bases, the J end lost 9 bases, and 8 bases lay between the germline ends. The CDR3 is 12 amino acids. The CDR3 region is CASSPPFSPLHF. The CDR3 bases are TGTGCCAGCAGTCCCCCCTTTTCACCCCTCCACTTT.

This clonotype has ten or more counts. J is TRBJ2-3 and V is TRBV6-5; TRBD2 agrees at 12 bases. The CDR3 runs to 18 residues. Looked up from germline, CDR1 is MNHEY and CDR2 is SVGAGI. The trim removed 0 bases at V and 2 bases at J, leaving 6 bases unmatched. Here the CDR3 reads CASSYSALAGGPTDTQYF. For the CDR3, the DNA is TGTGCCAGCAGTTACTCGGCACTAGCGGGGGGCCCCACAGATACGCAGTATTTT.

The chain uses TRBV12-3 or TRBV12-4 and TRBJ1-3, with a tentative D call TRBD1 (5 bases). This CDR3 region has 15 residues. With 3 bases removed from V and 4 bases from J, the gap between germline ends came to 13 bases. DNA of the CDR3: TGTGCCAGCAGTTTTGTCCCGCGGGGGGGAAACACCATATATTTT. It codes for CASSFVPRGGNTIYF.